In its sample, the clone carrying this TCR beta chain was seen a few times. Its target is unknown. Germline CDR1 PRHDT, CDR2 FYEKMQ (reference sequence). The CDR3 is made up of 18 amino acids. Unmatched junction bases numbered 16, after V lost 1 base and J lost 6 bases. This entry belongs to a study of beta chain features in type 1 diabetes. Study observations and caveats: Patients' naive, central memory and regulatory TCRB repertoires appeared more alike than those of healthy donors. Any HLA-type effect on TCRB rearrangement remained unresolved here.

Investigators reverse transcribed all isolated RNA, so they sequenced expressed TCRB transcripts. TCRdb's copy holds only in-frame clones and misses some; the assay was immunoSEQ multiplex PCR. The data hold a few hundred thousand clones, with roughly a fifth observed a single time. The specimen was naive CD4+ T cells from blood. V and J are TRBV13 and TRBJ2-5; 8 bases agree with TRBD2. The sequence was obtained from a woman aged 18-35 years in good health. The CDR3 nucleotides read TGTGCCAGCAGCTTAGAAACTAGCGGAAACCCTGGCAAGCAGACCCAGTACTTC. Translated: CASSLETSGNPGKQTQYF.